What follows describes a single T cell receptor (beta chain). This clone occurred once. Its recognized antigen is unknown. No much larger clone is present one base from it, and per-base qualities are unavailable. This specimen belongs to a study of cytomegalovirus exposure and HLA in healthy donors (dated by TCRdb to about 2017). Context from the whole study: In an earlier analysis of 587 of the donors, 250 to 350 Gb of sequence data and roughly 100 million unique TCR beta sequences from 180 million or so T cells were reported. Approximately 300 gigabases of sequencing data and approximately 91 million unique TCR sequences made up an early release that covered approximately 700 HLA-typed donors. Of the 300 to 450 genotyped donors, less than 90% were placed in the genetic ancestry cluster associated with self-reported Caucasian donors. The study aimed to test whether cataloging public T cell receptors could reveal signatures of past pathogen exposure. The T cell repertoires of under 750 subjects were profiled by immunosequencing and related to cytomegalovirus serostatus. A separate validation cohort of over 95 different subjects was used in addition to the approximately 610-subject first cohort. The study combined high-throughput TCR immunosequencing, statistical association of individual TCRs with disease status, and machine learning to predict cytomegalovirus infection status. To study patterns of TCR occurrence, a later analysis re-analyzed previously published TCR beta repertoires from several hundred donors and added high-resolution HLA genotyping. In the later analysis, no new phenotypic data were used to find candidate immune exposures; instead, reliance was placed on TCR beta sequences and their occurrence across donors. In an earlier analysis of 500 to 650 of the donors, high-throughput TCR beta sequencing was used to judge whether each TCR beta V gene segment behaved as functional or pseudogenic. Alongside the repertoire data, information on donor age, sex, ethnicity and CMV serostatus was compiled. Genome-wide SNP genotypes for about 55% of the roughly 670 donors were used in a later genetic analysis, which treated that subset as a discovery cohort. All discovery cohort repertoires had been generated using a single sequencing platform. Both class I and class II loci were covered by HLA typing, at four-digit resolution. Typing coverage varied by locus: about 620-630 donors for A, B, C, DRB1 and DQB1; some 520 for DQA1; about 590 for DPA1; more than 450 for DPB1. Roughly 5 DR-DQ haplotypes were handled as single units for association and clustering, since linkage in the cohort was strong. Among some 400 genotyped donors of the cohort, an average of around 250,000 unique TCR beta nucleotide sequences was sequenced per donor, of which about 20% were non-productive. What the work shows at the level of the full study, not this receptor alone: The classifier was reported to diagnose cytomegalovirus status with high specificity and sensitivity in both the original cohort and the validation cohort. Because some donors lacked HLA typing at each locus, the association tests relied only on the typed subset. Because the 87-base-pair reads could not distinguish some IMGT-functional V segments, including TRBV6-2 and TRBV6-3, those segments were excluded. In a later analysis, the rate of TCR association differed among HLA loci, with DRB1 alleles having the most associated TCRs and HLA-C alleles having the fewest. The sequencing pipeline was judged likely to have produced a cluster of highly shared sequence variants as a technical artifact. Most TCR sequences were seen in very few donors, while some public TCRs were found in many individuals. Specific HLA alleles were associated with 15,000 to 20,000 TCR beta sequences at a false discovery rate of 0.05 in a later analysis. Assigning TCR associations to individual alleles was difficult when HLA alleles, especially DR and DQ, strongly co-occurred. An earlier analysis of 587 of the donors showed that most TCR beta V segments appeared in productive rearrangements either about 87% or about 30% of the time, which broadly matched IMGT annotations. The only immune exposure information available for the cohort was CMV serostatus. Compared with the roughly 700-donor mean, donors in an Asian-associated ancestry cluster had fewer N-insertions in productive TCRs, according to a later genetic analysis. Because counts were too low, roughly 16 rarely observed V segments, including chromosome 9 orphons, were excluded from the earlier analysis of several hundred of the donors. The authors suggested that the approach could potentially be extended to other disease states and immunological phenotypes. A few of the identified cytomegalovirus-associated TCR beta chains were confirmed in vitro to be specific for cytomegalovirus antigens. A further reported finding was that TCR beta sequences accurately predicted the HLA-A and HLA-B alleles for most subjects in the first cohort. A total of roughly 160 TCR beta chains were listed by the study as associated with cytomegalovirus. Linkage disequilibrium might explain the correlated functional status among segregating V segments, but an unknown experimental factor could not be ruled out. In this cohort, only TCR beta chains were sequenced, and detectable features were limited by the absence of alpha or paired-chain data. Most CMV-associated TCR beta chains appeared to be HLA-restricted in a later analysis, and the HLA associations seemed to be driven largely by CMV exposure. A later analysis reported that several top co-occurrence clusters appeared linked to parvovirus B19, influenza, CMV and Epstein-Barr virus. V-gene and J-gene trimming of TCR beta chains was associated with a missense DCLRE1C variant in a later genetic analysis, and the association was replicated in an independent cohort. A later analysis found that HLA-associated TCR beta chains were more clonally expanded and had lower generation probabilities than equally common non-associated chains. Sequencing depth was assumed to be roughly uniform across donors in the presence/absence analyses, though that assumption may not hold.

The cohort comprised 670 or so healthy bone marrow donors. All cohort members were sampled while nominally healthy, although unrecorded immune exposures were likely present. The donor was CMV seronegative and was included in the group of several hundred seronegative cohort members. A peripheral blood sample was collected from each donor, and TCR beta sequencing was performed on peripheral blood mononuclear cells. The Qiagen DNeasy Blood Extraction Kit was used to extract genomic DNA from the blood cell samples. Per the germline V gene, MNHEY is the CDR1 and SVGAGI is the CDR2. V loses 4 bases, J loses 5 bases, and the germline ends lie 19 bases apart. The CDR3 holds 16 amino acids from the cysteine to the phenylalanine. The only DNA kept is the CDR3, 48 bases in frame from the first base. Library creation used the immunoSEQ multiplex PCR assay. The multiplex PCR relied on a mix of 60 forward primers for TCR Vbeta segments and 13 reverse primers for TCR Jbeta segments. A multiplex PCR assay on genomic DNA amplified the CDR3 region of rearranged TCR beta genes. The amplified TCR beta libraries were sequenced on the Illumina HiSeq System as 87-base-pair reads. Under the source paper's analysis protocol: In a later analysis, 80 million or so unique TCR beta chains were counted across the 500 to 850 repertoires, and around 10 million of these chains were shared by at least two donors. To remove PCR and sequencing errors, raw reads were error-corrected and collapsed into unique sequences using a nearest-neighbor algorithm that merged closely related sequences. To assign V, D and J gene segments, CDR3 sequences were aligned to IMGT reference sequences. For a sequence to be retained, at least a six-nucleotide match to both a V gene segment and a J gene segment was required. Rearrangements were classified as productive when the CDR3 lacked stop codons and remained in frame with V and J, and all other rearrangements were classified as non-productive. Following IMGT convention, CDR3 was defined as the stretch from the second conserved V-encoded cysteine to the conserved J-encoded phenylalanine. In an earlier analysis of approximately 590 of the donors, sequences lacking an unambiguous match to a single V gene segment were excluded. An earlier analysis of several hundred of the donors called V segments functional above 56.7% productive rearrangements and segregating when the between-donor standard deviation exceeded 5%. A statistical classification framework was built for diagnosing cytomegalovirus status from the catalog of TCR beta chain sequences. V and J gene assignment, in a later analysis, came from comparing TCR nucleotide sequences with IMGT/GENE-DB human TR gene sequences. Using the TCRdist pipeline, a later analysis assigned CDR3 sequences along with most-parsimonious VDJ recombination scenarios. In a later analysis, each TCR beta chain was defined by its CDR3 amino acid sequence together with its V-gene family, and reads lacking a unique V-gene family were excluded. In a later analysis, around 650 highly shared, low-generation-probability nucleotide sequences were removed to address suspected cross-contamination and a sequencing artifact. For each public chain, a later analysis derived a clonal expansion index from normalized ranks of inferred template counts within each repertoire. In a later analysis, generation probabilities were computed using a VDJ recombination model fitted to out-of-frame rearrangements, and the results were checked against IGoR. In a later analysis, TCR-TCR, TCR-HLA and TCR-CMV co-occurrence was scored with hypergeometric tests, and a repertoire-size bias correction was applied to TCR pairs. In a later analysis, false discovery rates were estimated by permuting HLA or CMV assignments 20 times. In a later analysis, co-occurring TCRs were grouped using DBSCAN, and TCRdist sequence similarity was added for clustering within HLA-allele-positive subsets. For co-occurrence clustering, repertoires with fewer than 30,000 or more than 120,000 public chains were excluded, along with a handful of repertoires with anomalous nucleotide sharing. Entries here come from immuneACCESS through TCRdb and include only in-frame sequences with V and J called. Some clones fail to appear in such tables; in the studies checked, an unresolved V gene covers under half of the shortfall, and the cause of the remainder is unknown. V, J and clone size derive from that table, while D and trimming were established from the DNA sequence. For this sample there are more than 90,000 clones; around 80% appear just once. The ten top clones hold less than 0.95% of the sample.

The source material was PBMCs. The sequence was obtained from a woman aged 60 to 75 in good health and CMV-seronegative. The rearrangement joined TRBV6-5 to TRBJ2-3; the D gene is perhaps TRBD2, from 6 matching bases. For the CDR3, the sequence is CASSSQPGLPQDTQYF. In nucleotides, the sequence is TGTGCCAGCAGTTCGCAGCCGGGACTCCCCCAAGATACGCAGTATTTT.